This is a list of T cell receptor beta chains from one sample in a study of vaccination and CD4 T cells after COVID-19. TCRdb re-analysed the PCR reads in MiXCR, keeping a single row per CDR3 protein. The data contain roughly 22,000 distinct CDR3 sequences, around 62% of them singletons. No cognate antigen is known for these TCRs. Sample: CD4+ T cells from blood, cultured in vitro. The receptors originated from a human donor who had recovered from COVID-19. Both conserved end residues are part of each CDR3. D genes are given only for firm matches. Rows give clone size only sometimes, using once, few, many, or a class for an expanded clone.

>NA|TRBJ1-6|NA|TRBV4-3|18
CASSQEGTQSSYNSPLHF
TGCGCCAGCAGCCAAGAAGGGACACAGAGTTCCTATAATTCACCCCTCCACTTT
>TRBD1|TRBJ1-1|NA|TRBV19|15
CASSIGRGRLSEAFF
TGTGCCAGTAGTATCGGCAGGGGGAGGCTTTCTGAAGCTTTCTTT
>TRBD2|TRBJ2-2|once|TRBV20-1|15
CSAPGLAGVAGELFF
TGCAGTGCTCCCGGACTAGCGGGAGTCGCCGGGGAGCTGTTTTTT
>TRBD1|TRBJ1-3|NA|TRBV11-2|14
CASRGPDRIFTIYF
TGTGCCAGCAGGGGACCGGACAGGATCTTCACCATATATTTT
>TRBD1|TRBJ1-1|NA|TRBV20-1|13
CSVIRGGSTEAFF
TGCAGTGTTATACGAGGGGGCTCGACTGAAGCTTTCTTT
>TRBD2|TRBJ2-1|NA|TRBV7-2|19
CASSLGRTSRLSSYNEQFF
TGTGCCAGCAGCTTAGGTAGGACTAGCCGATTGAGCTCCTACAATGAGCAGTTCTTC
>NA|TRBJ2-7|NA|TRBV7-9|15
CASSPKGQMSYEQYF
TGTGCCAGCAGCCCAAAGGGACAAATGTCCTACGAGCAGTACTTC
>TRBD2|TRBJ2-1|once|TRBV20-1|15
CSATFGGRGGNEQFF
TGCAGTGCCACCTTTGGCGGGAGGGGGGGCAATGAGCAGTTCTTC
>TRBD1|TRBJ1-5|NA|TRBV4-3|14
CASSLYTGEQPQHF
TGCGCCAGCAGCCTTTATACAGGGGAACAGCCCCAGCATTTT
>TRBD2|TRBJ2-1|NA|TRBV10-3|12
CATGLAGDEQFF
TGTGCCACCGGACTAGCGGGAGATGAGCAGTTCTTC
>NA|TRBJ1-5|few|TRBV20-1|12
CSAISNNQPQHF
TGCAGTGCTATCTCGAACAATCAGCCCCAGCATTTT
>NA|TRBJ2-2|NA|TRBV4-2|15
CASSQEGGNTGELFF
TGTGCCAGCAGCCAAGAGGGAGGGAACACCGGGGAGCTGTTTTTT